This entry lists 4 T cell receptor beta chains sequenced from one sample in a study of cytomegalovirus exposure and HLA in healthy donors. Researchers ran the PCR with 60 Vbeta and 13 Jbeta primers. Clones were sequenced by immunoSEQ multiplex PCR, and TCRdb holds only the in-frame ones, with some missing. The table records 200,000 or so clones, around 73% of them present only once. Sequencing was done on a sample of PBMCs. The receptors originated from a woman in her 30s in good health and CMV-seropositive.

The chain joins TRBV4-2 to TRBJ1-5; 9 nucleotides align to TRBD1. V lost 1 base, J lost 6 bases, and 7 bases stayed unmatched. Germline CDR1 and CDR2: LGHNA and YNFKEQ. The CDR3 consists of 16 residues. CDR3 residues: CASSQGGQGWGQPQHF. CDR3 DNA: TGTGCCAGCAGCCAAGGGGGACAGGGTTGGGGTCAGCCCCAGCATTTT.

V and J are TRBV5-5 and TRBJ1-5; 8 nucleotides match TRBD1. The CDR3 covers 15 residues. The V segment lost 0 bases and the J segment 4 bases; nucleotides outside the gene matches: 3. Germline values: CDR1 SGHKS, CDR2 YYEKEE (reference sequence). For the CDR3, the DNA is TGTGCCAGCAGCTTGGGGACAGGGATTAATCAGCCCCAGCATTTT. Translation gives CASSLGTGINQPQHF.

CDR3 coding DNA: TGTGCCAGCAGTTTGGGACAGGGTTTCCGCGAGCAGTACTTC. Encoded protein: CASSLGQGFREQYF. The V call is TRBV7-2, the J call TRBJ2-7, with 9 nucleotides matching TRBD1. The CDR3 runs 14 residues. The trim removed 6 bases at V and 6 bases at J, leaving 9 bases unmatched. Looked up from germline, CDR1 is SGHTA and CDR2 is FQGNSA.

The chain couples TRBV5-6 to TRBJ2-2; the match to TRBD2 covers 12 bases. The CDR3 length is 16 residues. V trimming: 4 bases; J trimming: 4 bases; junction bases outside the gene matches: 5. Germline lookup yields CDR1 SGHDT and CDR2 YYEEEE. CDR3 sequence (DNA): TGTGCCAGCAGCAGGACTAGCGGGGTCCTCACCGGGGAGCTGTTTTTT. Amino acids: CASSRTSGVLTGELFF.